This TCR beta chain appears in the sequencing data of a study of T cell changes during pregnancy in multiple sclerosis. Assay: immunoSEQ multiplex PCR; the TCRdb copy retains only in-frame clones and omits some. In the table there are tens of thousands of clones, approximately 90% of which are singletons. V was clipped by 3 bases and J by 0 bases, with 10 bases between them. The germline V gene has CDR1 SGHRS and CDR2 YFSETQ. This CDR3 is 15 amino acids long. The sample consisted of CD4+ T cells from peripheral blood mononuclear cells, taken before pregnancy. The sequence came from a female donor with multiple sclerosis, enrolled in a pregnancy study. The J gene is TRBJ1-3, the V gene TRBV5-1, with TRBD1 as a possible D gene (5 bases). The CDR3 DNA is TGCGCCAGCAGCTGGGGACTCGCCTCTGGAAACACCATATATTTT. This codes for CASSWGLASGNTIYF.